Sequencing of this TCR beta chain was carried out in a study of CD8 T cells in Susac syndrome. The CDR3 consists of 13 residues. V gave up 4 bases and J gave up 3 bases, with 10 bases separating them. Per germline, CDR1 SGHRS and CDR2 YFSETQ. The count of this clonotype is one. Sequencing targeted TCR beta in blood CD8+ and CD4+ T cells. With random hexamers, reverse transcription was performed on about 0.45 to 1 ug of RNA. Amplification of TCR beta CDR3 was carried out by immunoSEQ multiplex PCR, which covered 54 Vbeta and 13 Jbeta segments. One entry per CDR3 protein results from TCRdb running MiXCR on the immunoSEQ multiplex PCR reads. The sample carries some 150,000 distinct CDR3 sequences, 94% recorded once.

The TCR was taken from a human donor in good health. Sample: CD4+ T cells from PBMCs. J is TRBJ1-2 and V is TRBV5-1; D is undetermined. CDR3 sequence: CASSPTADYGYTF. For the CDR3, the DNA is TGCGCCAGCAGCCCAACAGCGGACTATGGCTACACCTTC.